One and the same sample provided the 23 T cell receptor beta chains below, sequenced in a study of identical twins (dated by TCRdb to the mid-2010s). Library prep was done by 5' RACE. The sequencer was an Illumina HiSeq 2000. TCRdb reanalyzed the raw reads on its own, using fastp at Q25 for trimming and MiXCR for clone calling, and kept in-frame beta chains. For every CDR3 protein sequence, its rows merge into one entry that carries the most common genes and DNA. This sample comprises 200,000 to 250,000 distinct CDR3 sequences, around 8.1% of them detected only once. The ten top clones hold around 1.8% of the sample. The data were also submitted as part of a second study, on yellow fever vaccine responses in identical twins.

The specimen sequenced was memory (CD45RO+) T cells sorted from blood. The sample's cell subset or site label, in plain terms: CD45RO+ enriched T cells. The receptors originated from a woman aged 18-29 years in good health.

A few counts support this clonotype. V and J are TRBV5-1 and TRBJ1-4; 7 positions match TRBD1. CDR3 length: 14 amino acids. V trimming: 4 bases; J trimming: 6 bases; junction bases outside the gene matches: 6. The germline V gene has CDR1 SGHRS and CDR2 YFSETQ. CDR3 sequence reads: CASSGGGFDEKLFF. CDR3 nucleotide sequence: TGCGCCAGCAGCGGAGGGGGCTTCGATGAAAAACTGTTTTTT.

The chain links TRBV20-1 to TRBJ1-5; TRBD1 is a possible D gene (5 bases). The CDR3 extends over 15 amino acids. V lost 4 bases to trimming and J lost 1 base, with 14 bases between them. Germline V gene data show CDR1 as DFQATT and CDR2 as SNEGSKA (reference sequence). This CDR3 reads CSATPGTASNQPQHF. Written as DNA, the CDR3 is TGCAGTGCTACTCCGGGGACGGCCAGCAATCAGCCCCAGCATTTT.

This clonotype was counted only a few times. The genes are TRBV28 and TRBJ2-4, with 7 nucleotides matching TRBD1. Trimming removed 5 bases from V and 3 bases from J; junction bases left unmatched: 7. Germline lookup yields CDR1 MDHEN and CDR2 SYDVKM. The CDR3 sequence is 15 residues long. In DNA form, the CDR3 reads TGTGCCAGCAGTAGACAGGGTTTAGGCAAAAACATTCAGTACTTC. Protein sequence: CASSRQGLGKNIQYF. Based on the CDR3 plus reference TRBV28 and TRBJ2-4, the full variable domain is DVKVTQSSRYLVKRTGEKVFLECVQDMDHENMFWYRQDPGLGLRLIYFSYDVKMKEKGDIPEGYSVSREKKERFSLILESASTNQTSMYLCASSRQGLGKNIQYFGAGTRLSVL.

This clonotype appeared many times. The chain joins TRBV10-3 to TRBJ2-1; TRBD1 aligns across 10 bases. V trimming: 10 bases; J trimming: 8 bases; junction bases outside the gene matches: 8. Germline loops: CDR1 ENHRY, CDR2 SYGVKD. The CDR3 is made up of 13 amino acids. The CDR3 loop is CATSDRGLDEQFF. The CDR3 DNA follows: TGTGCCACTAGTGACAGGGGGCTCGATGAGCAGTTCTTC.

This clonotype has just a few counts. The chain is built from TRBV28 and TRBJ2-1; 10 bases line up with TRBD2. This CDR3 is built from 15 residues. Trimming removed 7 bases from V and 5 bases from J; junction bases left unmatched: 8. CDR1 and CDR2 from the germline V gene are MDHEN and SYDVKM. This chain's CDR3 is CASKYSGRLNNEQFF. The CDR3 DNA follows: TGTGCCAGCAAGTATAGCGGGAGGCTGAACAATGAGCAGTTCTTC.

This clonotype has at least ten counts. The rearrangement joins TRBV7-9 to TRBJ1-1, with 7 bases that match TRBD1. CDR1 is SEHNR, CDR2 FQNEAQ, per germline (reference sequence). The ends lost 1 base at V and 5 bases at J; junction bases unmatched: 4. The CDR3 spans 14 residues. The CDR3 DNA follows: TGTGCCAGCAGCTTAGACAGGGGTGGGACTGAAGCTTTCTTT. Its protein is CASSLDRGGTEAFF.

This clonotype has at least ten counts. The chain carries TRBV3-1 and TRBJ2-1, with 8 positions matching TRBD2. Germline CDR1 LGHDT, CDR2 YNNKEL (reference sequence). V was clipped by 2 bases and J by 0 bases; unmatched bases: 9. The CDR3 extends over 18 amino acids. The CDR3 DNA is TGTGCCAGCAGCCAATTGGGAATTAGCGGGGCCTCCTACAATGAGCAGTTCTTC. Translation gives CASSQLGISGASYNEQFF.

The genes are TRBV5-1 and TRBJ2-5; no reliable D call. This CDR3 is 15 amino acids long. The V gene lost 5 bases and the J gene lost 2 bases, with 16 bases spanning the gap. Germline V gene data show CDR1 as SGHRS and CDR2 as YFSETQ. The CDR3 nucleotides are TGCGCCAGCAGGACCACCTCGGCACAGCAAGAGACCCAGTACTTC. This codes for CASRTTSAQQETQYF.

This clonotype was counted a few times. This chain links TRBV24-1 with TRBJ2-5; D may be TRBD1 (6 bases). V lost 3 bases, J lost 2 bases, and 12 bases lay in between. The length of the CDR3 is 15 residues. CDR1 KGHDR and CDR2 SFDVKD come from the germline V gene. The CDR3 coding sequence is TGTGCCACCAGTGATCGCACAGGGTTACAAGAGACCCAGTACTTC. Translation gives CATSDRTGLQETQYF.

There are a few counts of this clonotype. CDR3 loop: CASSLSPGSSYEQYF. CDR3 in DNA: TGTGCCAGCAGCTTAAGCCCAGGGAGCTCCTACGAGCAGTACTTC. The V and J genes are TRBV7-3 and TRBJ2-7; D possibly uses TRBD1 or TRBD2 (5 bases each). CDR1 is SGHTA, CDR2 FQGTGA, per germline. V was clipped by 1 base and J by 0 bases, with 10 bases between them. The CDR3 is 15 amino acids.

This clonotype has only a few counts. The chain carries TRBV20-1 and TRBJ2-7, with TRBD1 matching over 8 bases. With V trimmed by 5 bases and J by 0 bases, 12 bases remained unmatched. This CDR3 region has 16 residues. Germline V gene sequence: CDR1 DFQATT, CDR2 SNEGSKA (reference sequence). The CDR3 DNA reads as TGCAGTGCTGAGGACCTGGACAGGGTCCCCTCCTACGAGCAGTACTTC. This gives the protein CSAEDLDRVPSYEQYF.

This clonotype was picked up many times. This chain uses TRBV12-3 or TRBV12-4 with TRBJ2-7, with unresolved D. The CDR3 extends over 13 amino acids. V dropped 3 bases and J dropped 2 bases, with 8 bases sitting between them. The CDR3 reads CASSFNGAYEQYF. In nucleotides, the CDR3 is TGTGCCAGCAGTTTCAACGGCGCCTACGAGCAGTACTTC.

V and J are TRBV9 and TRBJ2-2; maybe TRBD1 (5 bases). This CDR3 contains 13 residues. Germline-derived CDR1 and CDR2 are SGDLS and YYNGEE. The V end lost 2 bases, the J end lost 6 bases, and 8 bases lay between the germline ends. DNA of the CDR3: TGTGCCAGCAGCGTTGACAGATCCGGGGAGCTGTTTTTT. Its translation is CASSVDRSGELFF. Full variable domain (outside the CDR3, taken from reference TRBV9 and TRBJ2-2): DSGVTQTPKHLITATGQRVTLRCSPRSGDLSVYWYQQSLDQGLQFLIQYYNGEERAKGNILERFSAQQFPDLHSELNLSSLELGDSALYFCASSVDRSGELFFGEGSRLTVL.

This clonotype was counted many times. The CDR3 nucleotides are TGCAGTGCTGCTAATGATCTGGACAATGAGCAGTTCTTC. This codes for CSAANDLDNEQFF. This chain connects TRBV20-1 to TRBJ2-1; D unresolved. Germline CDR1 is DFQATT and CDR2 is SNEGSKA (reference sequence). The CDR3 has 13 amino acids. The V end lost 5 bases, the J end lost 5 bases, and 13 bases lay between the germline ends.

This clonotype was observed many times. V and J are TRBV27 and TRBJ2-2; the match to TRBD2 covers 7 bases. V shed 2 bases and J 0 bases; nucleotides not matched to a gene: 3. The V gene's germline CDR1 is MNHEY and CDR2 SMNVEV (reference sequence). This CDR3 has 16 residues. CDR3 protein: CASSLNGLANTGELFF. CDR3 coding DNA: TGTGCCAGCAGTTTAAACGGACTAGCGAACACCGGGGAGCTGTTTTTT.

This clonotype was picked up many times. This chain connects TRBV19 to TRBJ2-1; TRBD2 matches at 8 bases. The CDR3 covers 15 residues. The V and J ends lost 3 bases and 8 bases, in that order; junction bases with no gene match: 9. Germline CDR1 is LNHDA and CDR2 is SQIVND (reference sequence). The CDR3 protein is CASSITGGPGDEQFF. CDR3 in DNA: TGTGCCAGTAGTATTACGGGGGGGCCGGGTGATGAGCAGTTCTTC.

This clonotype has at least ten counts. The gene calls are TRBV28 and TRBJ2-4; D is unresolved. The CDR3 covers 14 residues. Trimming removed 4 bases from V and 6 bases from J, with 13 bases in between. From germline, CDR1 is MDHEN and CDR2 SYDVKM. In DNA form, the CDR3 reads TGTGCCAGCAGTTATTCGGTTGACCTAAACATTCAGTACTTC. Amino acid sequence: CASSYSVDLNIQYF.

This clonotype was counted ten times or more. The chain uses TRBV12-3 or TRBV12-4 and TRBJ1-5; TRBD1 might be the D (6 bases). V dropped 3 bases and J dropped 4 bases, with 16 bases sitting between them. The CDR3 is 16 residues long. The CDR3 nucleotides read TGTGCCAGCAGTTTTGGGGACACCAGAGTGAATCAGCCCCAGCATTTT. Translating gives CASSFGDTRVNQPQHF.

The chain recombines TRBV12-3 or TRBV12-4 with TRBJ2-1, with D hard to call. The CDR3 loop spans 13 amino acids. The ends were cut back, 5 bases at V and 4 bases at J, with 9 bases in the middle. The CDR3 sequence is CASSQKTYNEQFF. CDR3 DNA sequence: TGTGCCAGCAGTCAGAAGACATACAATGAGCAGTTCTTC.

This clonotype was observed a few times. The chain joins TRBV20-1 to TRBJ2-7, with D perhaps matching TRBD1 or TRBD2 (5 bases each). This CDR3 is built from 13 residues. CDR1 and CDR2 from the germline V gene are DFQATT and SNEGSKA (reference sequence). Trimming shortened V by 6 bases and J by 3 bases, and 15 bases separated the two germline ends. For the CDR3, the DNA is TGCAGTGCCGCCGGGACGGGAAGCTACGAGCAGTACTTC. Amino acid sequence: CSAAGTGSYEQYF.

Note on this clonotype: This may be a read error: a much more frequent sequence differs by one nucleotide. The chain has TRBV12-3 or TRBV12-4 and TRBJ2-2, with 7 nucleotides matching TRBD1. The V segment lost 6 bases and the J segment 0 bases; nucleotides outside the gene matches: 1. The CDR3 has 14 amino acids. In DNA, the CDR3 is TGTGCCAGCAGGACAGGGTCGAACACCGGGGAGCTGTTTTTT. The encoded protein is CASRTGSNTGELFF.

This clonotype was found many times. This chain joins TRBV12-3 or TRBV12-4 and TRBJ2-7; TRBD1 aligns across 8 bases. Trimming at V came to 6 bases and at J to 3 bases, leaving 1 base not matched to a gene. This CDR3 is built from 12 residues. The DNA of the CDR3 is TGTGCCAGCAGAGGACAGGGCTACGAGCAGTACTTC. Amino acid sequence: CASRGQGYEQYF.

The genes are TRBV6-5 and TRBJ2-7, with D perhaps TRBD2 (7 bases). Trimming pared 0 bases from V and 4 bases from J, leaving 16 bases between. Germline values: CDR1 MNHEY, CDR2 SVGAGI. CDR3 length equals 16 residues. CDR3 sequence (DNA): TGTGCCAGCAGTTACTCGGGGGGGGCAGGGTCTTACGAGCAGTACTTC. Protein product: CASSYSGGAGSYEQYF.